What follows are 27 T cell receptor beta chains derived from one specimen sequenced in a study of blood T cell repertoires in COVID-19. TCRdb's copy holds only in-frame clones and misses some; the assay was immunoSEQ multiplex PCR. This repertoire shows approximately 180,000 clones, 89% found once; its top ten account for around 2%. The specimen sequenced was PBMCs or T cells enriched from blood (not recorded which). Receptors were obtained from a woman in her 40s with acute COVID-19.

This chain uses TRBV6-1 with TRBJ2-1, with D hard to call. Germline V lookup: CDR1 MNHNS, CDR2 SASEGT. V was shortened by 6 bases and J by 12 bases, with 18 bases between the two germline ends. The CDR3 length is 13 residues. As DNA, the CDR3 is TGTGCCAGCAGCCCTACCCCTTACTATGGGCAGTTCTTC. Translating it yields CASSPTPYYGQFF.

The rearrangement uses TRBV12-5 and TRBJ2-7; 11 bases are shared with TRBD1. J lost 5 bases, V lost 2 bases, and 8 bases had no gene match. The germline CDR1 and CDR2 sequences are LGHNT and FRNRAP. This CDR3 has 16 residues. In DNA form, the CDR3 reads TGTGCTAGTGGTTTGCCCTGGGGACAGGGGGTGAACGAGCAGTACTTC. It codes for CASGLPWGQGVNEQYF.

V usage is TRBV27 and J usage is TRBJ1-5; 9 bases are a match to TRBD1. CDR1 MNHEY and CDR2 SMNVEV come from the germline V gene (reference sequence). The junction had 4 bases not matched to a gene; V was cut back by 6 bases and J by 7 bases. This CDR3 is 13 amino acids long. CDR3 sequence: CASSPGQGQPQHF. The CDR3 DNA reads TGTGCCAGCAGCCCGGGACAGGGACAGCCCCAGCATTTT.

The chain recombines TRBV7-8 with TRBJ2-5; 9 bases are a match to TRBD2. The CDR3 sequence is 14 residues long. The germline V gene encodes CDR1 SGHVS and CDR2 FQNEAQ. With 4 bases clipped from V and 5 bases from J, the junction kept 5 bases outside the gene matches. The CDR3 loop reads CASSSRTSAETQYF. The CDR3 nucleotides read TGTGCCAGCAGCTCAAGGACTAGCGCCGAGACCCAGTACTTC. Full variable domain (remainder filled in from reference TRBV7-8 and TRBJ2-5): GAGVSQSPRYKVAKRGQDVALRCDPISGHVSLFWYQQALGQGPEFLTYFQNEAQLDKSGLPSDRFFAERPEGSVSTLKIQRTQQEDSAVYLCASSSRTSAETQYFGPGTRLLVL.

The V and J genes are TRBV27 and TRBJ2-4, with 8 nucleotides matching TRBD1. The CDR3 covers 12 residues. The germline CDR1 and CDR2 sequences are MNHEY and SMNVEV (reference sequence). V lost 9 bases to trimming and J lost 5 bases; unmatched junction nucleotides: 3. CDR3 region: CASRTGQNIQYF. The DNA of the CDR3 is TGTGCCAGTAGGACAGGGCAAAACATTCAGTACTTC.

The chain is built from TRBV5-1 and TRBJ1-2, with D hard to call. Germline V gene lookup returns CDR1 SGHRS and CDR2 YFSETQ. There are 14 residues in the CDR3. Trimming removed 0 bases at V and 4 bases at J, with 10 bases between. In DNA form, the CDR3 reads TGCGCCAGCAGCTTGGACAGTGAAAGCTATGGCTACACCTTC. Translation: CASSLDSESYGYTF. Full variable domain (rest looked up from reference TRBV5-1 and TRBJ1-2): KAGVTQTPRYLIKTRGQQVTLSCSPISGHRSVSWYQQTPGQGLQFLFEYFSETQRNKGNFPGRFSGRQFSNSRSEMNVSTLELGDSALYLCASSLDSESYGYTFGSGTRLTVV.

The chain uses TRBV4-1 and TRBJ1-3; D not certain. V lost 2 bases and J lost 0, with 14 bases in between. The germline V gene has CDR1 MGHRA and CDR2 YSYEKL. The CDR3 consists of 17 residues. The CDR3 protein is CASSQRVFRDSGNTIYF. The DNA of the CDR3 is TGCGCCAGCAGCCAAAGAGTATTTCGGGACTCTGGAAACACCATATATTTT.

This clone was observed once. The chain joins TRBV7-3 to TRBJ2-2; TRBD1 matches at 8 bases. Germline CDR1 reads SGHTA; CDR2 reads FQGTGA. The junction had 0 bases not matched to a gene; V was cut back by 3 bases and J by 3 bases. This CDR3 contains 14 residues. In DNA form, the CDR3 reads TGTGCCAGCAGCTTGACAGGGGACACCGGGGAGCTGTTTTTT. Translating gives CASSLTGDTGELFF.

CDR3 in DNA: TGCGCCAGCAGCCATCCTCAGGGCGGCGGGGGGGCAGATACGCAGTATTTT. It specifies CASSHPQGGGGADTQYF. The chain joins TRBV4-1 to TRBJ2-3; 9 bases agree with TRBD2. The CDR3 sequence is 17 residues long. Trimming at V came to 3 bases and at J to 4 bases, leaving 11 bases not matched to a gene. Germline V gene lookup returns CDR1 MGHRA and CDR2 YSYEKL.

V is TRBV3-1 (or the pseudogene TRBV3-2) and J is TRBJ2-7; 8 nucleotides line up with TRBD2. Germline-derived CDR1 and CDR2 are LGHDT and YNNKEL (reference sequence). V shed 6 bases and J 7 bases; nucleotides not matched to a gene: 8. This CDR3 contains 13 residues. The DNA for the CDR3 is TGTGCCAGCAGTTCAGCGGGAGAAAGTGAGCAGTACTTC. It yields the protein CASSSAGESEQYF.

The V call is TRBV9, the J call TRBJ1-5, with 11 bases identical to TRBD1. CDR1 is SGDLS and CDR2 is YYNGEE in the germline V gene. J gave up 11 bases and V 4 bases, and 11 bases lay outside the gene matches. The CDR3 runs to 15 residues. The CDR3 here is CASSPGGTGGLAQHF. For the CDR3, the DNA is TGTGCCAGCAGCCCGGGAGGGACAGGGGGATTGGCCCAGCATTTT.

The chain couples TRBV5-5 to TRBJ2-7; 14 bases fit TRBD2. From germline, CDR1 is SGHKS and CDR2 YYEKEE (reference sequence). The V segment lost 4 bases and the J segment 5 bases; nucleotides outside the gene matches: 5. The CDR3 spans 15 residues. CDR3 nucleotide sequence: TGTGCCAGCAGCCTGCAGGGACTAGCGGGGGACGAGCAGTACTTC. Encoded protein: CASSLQGLAGDEQYF.

The chain recombines TRBV18 with TRBJ2-3; the D gene is possibly TRBD1 (6 bases). V dropped 4 bases and J dropped 1 base, with 12 bases sitting between them. Looked up from germline, CDR1 is KGHSH and CDR2 is LQKENI. The CDR3 totals 15 residues. CDR3 protein: CASSRTAGGTDTQYF. CDR3 nucleotides: TGTGCCAGCTCACGAACGGCAGGGGGCACAGATACGCAGTATTTT.

This clone was seen a handful of times. CDR3 bases: TGTGCCAGCAGTGTTGACGGGGGTAGAAATACGCAGTATTTT. It codes for CASSVDGGRNTQYF. V gene TRBV2 combines with J gene TRBJ2-3; tentatively, D is TRBD2 (6 bases). Germline V gene data show CDR1 as SNHLY and CDR2 as FYNNEI. V was trimmed by 4 bases and J by 7 bases, leaving 15 bases between them. The CDR3 covers 14 residues.

The chain recombines TRBV5-1 with TRBJ2-1; D not resolved. CDR3 size: 16 residues. The germline V gene has CDR1 SGHRS and CDR2 YFSETQ. Trimming removed 2 bases at V and 8 bases at J, with 20 bases between. The CDR3 nucleotides are TGCGCCAGCAGCTTATTAGAACACGAGGCTGGCGATGAGCAGTTCTTC. Its translation: CASSLLEHEAGDEQFF.

The chain joins TRBV9 to TRBJ2-3, with D maybe TRBD2 (5 bases). V was shortened by 0 bases and J by 0 bases, with 14 bases between the two germline ends. The CDR3 covers 17 residues. From germline, CDR1 is SGDLS and CDR2 YYNGEE. CDR3 residues: CASSVGASLLSTDTQYF. The CDR3 DNA follows: TGTGCCAGCAGCGTAGGGGCTAGCCTACTTAGCACAGATACGCAGTATTTT.

This chain joins TRBV5-5 and TRBJ2-3, with D possibly TRBD1 on 5 matching bases. Trimming shortened V by 0 bases and J by 1 base, and 12 bases separated the two germline ends. The germline V gene has CDR1 SGHKS and CDR2 YYEKEE (reference sequence). The CDR3 has 16 amino acids. The chain's CDR3 is CASSLAPDSGTDTQYF. The CDR3 coding sequence is TGTGCCAGCAGCTTGGCTCCAGACAGTGGCACAGATACGCAGTATTTT.

The chain uses TRBV7-9 and TRBJ1-1, with D maybe TRBD1 (5 bases). Per germline, CDR1 SEHNR and CDR2 FQNEAQ (reference sequence). This CDR3 has 13 residues. V lost 1 base and J 11 bases, leaving 14 bases between the germline ends. CDR3 amino acids: CASSLGGPGKAFF. DNA of the CDR3: TGTGCCAGCAGCTTAGGAGGCCCAGGGAAGGCTTTCTTT. Full variable domain (remainder filled in from reference TRBV7-9 and TRBJ1-1): DTGVSQNPRHKITKRGQNVTFRCDPISEHNRLYWYRQTLGQGPEFLTYFQNEAQLEKSRLLSDRFSAERPKGSFSTLEIQRTEQGDSAMYLCASSLGGPGKAFFGQGTRLTVV.

The CDR3 DNA follows: TGTGCCAGCAGCTTTTATGGTCCTAGCGGGAGTGCGCGAAGCGATGAGCAGTTCTTC. Translated, it gives CASSFYGPSGSARSDEQFF. The chain joins TRBV7-3 to TRBJ2-1; 10 positions agree with TRBD2. Germline loops: CDR1 SGHTA, CDR2 FQGTGA. This CDR3 contains 19 residues. J gave up 8 bases and V 3 bases, and 19 bases lay outside the gene matches.

This clone turned up a few times. This chain links TRBV29-1 with TRBJ1-3; the D gene is possibly TRBD1 (6 bases). Trimming removed 7 bases at V and 2 bases at J, with 15 bases between. The germline V gene encodes CDR1 SQVTM and CDR2 ANQGSEA. The CDR3 has 14 amino acids. CDR3 protein: CSGAWGGPGNTIYF. DNA of the CDR3: TGCAGCGGGGCGTGGGGGGGCCCTGGAAACACCATATATTTT.

The V and J genes are TRBV5-5 and TRBJ2-5, with 7 bases that match TRBD1. Looked up from germline, CDR1 is SGHKS and CDR2 is YYEKEE (reference sequence). V was clipped by 1 base and J by 3 bases; unmatched bases: 3. This CDR3 spans 14 amino acids. CDR3 nucleotide sequence: TGTGCCAGCAGCTTGATGGGACAGAAAGAGACCCAGTACTTC. This encodes CASSLMGQKETQYF. The full variable domain, in which reference TRBV5-5 and TRBJ2-5 provide the parts outside the CDR3, is DAGVTQSPTHLIKTRGQQVTLRCSPISGHKSVSWYQQVLGQGPQFIFQYYEKEERGRGNFPDRFSARQFPNYSSELNVNALLLGDSALYLCASSLMGQKETQYFGPGTRLLVL.

For the CDR3, the DNA is TGTGCCAGCAGCAGACAGGGAGGAGGGGGGTATGGCTACACCTTC. Translating gives CASSRQGGGGYGYTF. The V call is TRBV7-9, the J call TRBJ1-2; 7 bases map to TRBD1. CDR3 length: 15 residues. V dropped 5 bases and J dropped 5; count of bases not matched to a gene: 11. CDR1 is SEHNR, CDR2 FQNEAQ, per germline (reference sequence).

The rearrangement links TRBV11-2 to TRBJ1-1; 7 bases are a match to TRBD1. With V trimmed by 1 base and J by 7 bases, 3 bases remained unmatched. The CDR3 is made up of 13 amino acids. Germline CDR1 SGHAT, CDR2 FQNNGV. CDR3 sequence (DNA): TGTGCCAGCAGCTTAGGACAGGGCCTTGAAGCTTTCTTT. This gives the protein CASSLGQGLEAFF.

The rearrangement joins TRBV9 to TRBJ1-2, with D tentatively TRBD1 (5 bases). The CDR3 loop spans 14 amino acids. Trimming left V 3 bases short and J 6 bases short, with 15 bases between. Germline V gene lookup returns CDR1 SGDLS and CDR2 YYNGEE. The CDR3 region has the DNA TGTGCCAGCAGCGCCCTATCCGGGGGGGATGGCTACACCTTC. This codes for CASSALSGGDGYTF.

This chain connects TRBV18 to TRBJ1-1; 8 positions match TRBD1. In germline, CDR1 is KGHSH, CDR2 LQKENI. The CDR3 runs to 16 residues. V was pared by 1 base and J by 1 base, with 5 bases of the junction left unmatched. The CDR3 spells CASSPLPGTGNTEAFF. Written as DNA, the CDR3 is TGTGCCAGCTCACCACTTCCCGGGACAGGGAACACTGAAGCTTTCTTT.

The J gene is TRBJ2-1, the V gene TRBV5-8; D perhaps matches TRBD2 (5 bases). Deletions cut 0 bases from V and 7 bases from J, with 14 bases between. Germline lookup yields CDR1 SGHTS and CDR2 YDEGEE. The CDR3 runs 15 residues. The CDR3: CASSLAGEGLNEQFF. The CDR3 coding sequence is TGTGCCAGCAGCTTGGCCGGGGAAGGGTTGAATGAGCAGTTCTTC. Together with reference TRBV5-8 and TRBJ2-1, the CDR3 gives the full variable domain: EAGVTQSPTHLIKTRGQQATLRCSPISGHTSVYWYQQALGLGLQFLLWYDEGEERNRGNFPPRFSGRQFPNYSSELNVNALELEDSALYLCASSLAGEGLNEQFFGPGTRLTVL.

The chain uses TRBV27 and TRBJ1-2, with 8 nucleotides matching TRBD1. V shed 10 bases and J 7 bases; nucleotides not matched to a gene: 23. Per the germline V gene, CDR1 is MNHEY and CDR2 is SMNVEV (reference sequence). This CDR3 is built from 17 residues. The CDR3: CAMSGHPGQAARGGYTF. The CDR3 bases are TGTGCCATGTCAGGGCATCCGGGACAGGCAGCTAGGGGTGGCTACACCTTC.